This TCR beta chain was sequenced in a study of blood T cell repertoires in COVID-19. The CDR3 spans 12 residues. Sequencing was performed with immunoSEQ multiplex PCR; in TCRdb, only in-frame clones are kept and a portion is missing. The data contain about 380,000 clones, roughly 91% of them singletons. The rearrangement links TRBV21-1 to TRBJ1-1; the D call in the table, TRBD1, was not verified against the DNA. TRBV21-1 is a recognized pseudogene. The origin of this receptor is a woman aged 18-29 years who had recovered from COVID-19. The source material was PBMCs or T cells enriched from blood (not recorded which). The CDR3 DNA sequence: TGTGCCAGCAGGGCTTCTAACACTGAAGCTTTCTTT. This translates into CASRASNTEAFF.